The 20 T cell receptor beta chains reported below all come from one sample, sequenced in a study of T cells in Graves' hyperthyroidism and ophthalmopathy. Amplification yielded TCR beta CDR3 regions, with RNA transcripts as the source. First-round RT-PCR of the TCR CDR3 relied on the HTBI primer set. Each CDR3 protein is one row after TCRdb ran MiXCR on the multiplex PCR reads. Altogether some 580,000 distinct CDR3 sequences are present, 15% to 20% being singletons, with the ten largest covering around 3.5%. Sequencing input: blood. The receptors originated from a woman between 35 and 50 years old with Graves' ophthalmopathy.

Remarks on this clonotype: A read error may be the cause here, since a much bigger clone is one base away. The CDR3: CASRMKGTSGSYEQYF. The CDR3 coding sequence is TGTGCCAGCAGAATGAAGGGGACTAGCGGCTCCTACGAGCAGTACTTC. This chain uses TRBV6-1 with TRBJ2-7; 11 bases line up with TRBD2. CDR3 length: 16 amino acids. CDR1 and CDR2 (germline): MNHNS, SASEGT. Unmatched junction bases numbered 7, after V lost 6 bases and J lost 0 bases.

This clonotype turned up a few times. The chain carries TRBV7-2 and TRBJ1-4; D remains ambiguous. V shed 3 bases and J shed 6 bases, with 8 bases lying between them. This CDR3 is built from 13 residues. Germline values: CDR1 SGHTA, CDR2 FQGNSA. The chain's CDR3 is CASSFWADEKLFF. CDR3 nucleotides: TGTGCCAGCAGCTTCTGGGCGGATGAAAAACTGTTTTTT.

This clonotype was seen more than once but under ten times. DNA of the CDR3: TGTGCCAGCAGTCAGGCGCTTCTTATGGCCTACGAGCAGTACTTC. This encodes CASSQALLMAYEQYF. The chain is built from TRBV2 and TRBJ2-7; the D is unclear. Trimming left V 5 bases short and J 2 bases short, with 16 bases between. This CDR3 is 15 amino acids long. In germline, CDR1 is SNHLY, CDR2 FYNNEI.

This clonotype was picked up a small number of times. The V gene is TRBV19, the J gene TRBJ2-5; 9 bases line up with TRBD1. Trimming took 5 bases from V and 7 from J; bases not matched to a gene: 5. The CDR3 length is 13 residues. CDR1 is LNHDA, CDR2 SQIVND, per germline (reference sequence). CDR3 residues: CASSGTGKGTQYF. The CDR3 DNA reads TGTGCCAGTAGTGGGACAGGGAAAGGGACCCAGTACTTC. Variable domain in full (rest from reference TRBV19 and TRBJ2-5): DGGITQSPKYLFRKEGQNVTLSCEQNLNHDAMYWYRQDPGQGLRLIYYSQIVNDFQKGDIAEGYSVSREKKESFPLTVTSAQKNPTAFYLCASSGTGKGTQYFGPGTRLLVL.

This clonotype was observed many times. The CDR3 DNA reads TGTGCCAGCCAGGACAGGGATAGCAATCAGCCCCAGCATTTT. Protein product: CASQDRDSNQPQHF. The chain combines TRBV6-2 or TRBV6-3 with TRBJ1-5; 8 nucleotides line up with TRBD1. The CDR3 contains 14 residues. V was clipped by 8 bases and J by 0 bases; unmatched bases: 3. The V gene's germline CDR1 is MNHEY and CDR2 SVGEGT.

This clonotype was detected ten times or more. This rearrangement joins TRBV18 to TRBJ2-3; D gene uncertain. Trimming pared 3 bases from V and 4 bases from J, leaving 5 bases between. This CDR3 has 12 amino acids. The germline gives CDR1 KGHSH, CDR2 LQKENI. The CDR3 DNA is TGTGCCAGCTCACCGTACTCAGATACGCAGTATTTT. This translates into CASSPYSDTQYF.

This clonotype was seen ten or more times. The chain is built from TRBV20-1 and TRBJ2-5; TRBD2 aligns across 15 bases. With 3 bases clipped from V and 4 bases from J, the junction kept 6 bases outside the gene matches. Germline loops: CDR1 DFQATT, CDR2 SNEGSKA (reference sequence). This CDR3 is 16 amino acids long. Here the CDR3 DNA reads TGCAGTGCTAGTGGACTAGCGGGGGGGCGTCGAGAGACCCAGTACTTC. Its translation: CSASGLAGGRRETQYF.

This clonotype was picked up many times. This chain joins TRBV2 and TRBJ2-7; TRBD1 aligns across 9 bases. The V gene end was trimmed by 2 bases and the J gene end by 3 bases; junction bases not matched to a gene: 5. Germline V gene data show CDR1 as SNHLY and CDR2 as FYNNEI. The CDR3 consists of 15 residues. CDR3 bases: TGTGCCAGCAGTGAACCCGGGACAGGGATCTACGAGCAGTACTTC. This codes for CASSEPGTGIYEQYF.

The J gene is TRBJ2-5, the V gene TRBV7-2, with D unclear. Germline V gene data show CDR1 as SGHTA and CDR2 as FQGNSA. This CDR3 is built from 14 residues. Trimming left V 7 bases short and J 4 bases short, with 16 bases between. CDR3 sequence (DNA): TGTGCCAGCACTGCATCAGGTCAGAGAGAGACCCAGTACTTC. Translation: CASTASGQRETQYF.

V is TRBV7-9 and J is TRBJ2-7, with 8 nucleotides matching TRBD1. V shed 5 bases, J shed 6 bases, and the junction held 15 bases outside the gene matches. The CDR3 runs 16 residues. Germline loops: CDR1 SEHNR, CDR2 FQNEAQ (reference sequence). CDR3 in DNA: TGTGCCAGCAGCCGGGACAGGCAACCGACATTGGGCGAGCAGTACTTC. It is translated as CASSRDRQPTLGEQYF.

This chain joins TRBV6-1 and TRBJ2-5; 9 nucleotides line up with TRBD2. This CDR3 contains 13 residues. The V and J ends lost 6 bases and 6 bases, in that order; junction bases with no gene match: 5. Germline values: CDR1 MNHNS, CDR2 SASEGT. CDR3 amino acids: CASRLAGRKTQYF. CDR3 DNA: TGTGCCAGCAGGCTAGCGGGGCGAAAGACCCAGTACTTC.

V usage is TRBV30 and J usage is TRBJ1-3; D gene unclear. Germline CDR1 GTSNPN, CDR2 SVGIG (reference sequence). The length of the CDR3 is 13 residues. V dropped 0 bases and J dropped 2 bases, with 5 bases sitting between them. The CDR3 coding sequence is TGTGCCTGGAGTGTATCCACTGGAAACACCATATATTTT. Its translation: CAWSVSTGNTIYF.

Comments on this clonotype: A much larger clonotype is one base distant, so this may be a read error. This rearrangement joins TRBV12-3 or TRBV12-4 to TRBJ2-6, with D perhaps being TRBD1 or TRBD2 (5 bases each). V was pared by 5 bases and J by 2 bases, with 16 bases between. The CDR3 loop spans 17 amino acids. CDR3 bases: TGTGCCAGCAGTCCTTTCTTGGGGGTCCCTGGGGCCAACGTCCTGACTTTC. Translation: CASSPFLGVPGANVLTF.

The sample holds many counts of this clonotype. The chain joins TRBV20-1 to TRBJ2-7; 9 bases match TRBD1. Germline values: CDR1 DFQATT, CDR2 SNEGSKA (reference sequence). The CDR3 spans 16 residues. The J segment lost 6 bases and the V segment lost 3 bases, leaving 15 bases of the junction unmatched. CDR3 in amino acids: CSASPTAGTGPSEQYF. The CDR3 DNA reads as TGCAGTGCTAGTCCGACTGCCGGGACAGGGCCATCCGAGCAGTACTTC.

This clonotype has a count of ten or more. V and J are TRBV3-1 and TRBJ2-6; D gene unclear. The V end was cut by 2 bases, the J end by 9 bases, with 8 bases between. This CDR3 spans 13 amino acids. Germline CDR1 reads LGHDT; CDR2 reads YNNKEL (reference sequence). CDR3 sequence reads: CASSQRHVNVLTF. The DNA for the CDR3 is TGTGCCAGCAGCCAACGGCACGTCAACGTCCTGACTTTC.

This clonotype was counted at least ten times. J is TRBJ1-1 and V is TRBV12-3 or TRBV12-4; 8 nucleotides line up with TRBD1. The CDR3 loop spans 15 amino acids. V dropped 5 bases and J dropped 1; count of bases not matched to a gene: 6. Here the CDR3 DNA reads TGTGCCAGCAGTCCGACAGGGGCCTCGAACACTGAAGCTTTCTTT. Residues: CASSPTGASNTEAFF.

This rearrangement joins TRBV4-1 to TRBJ2-5, with 11 bases matching TRBD2. Germline CDR1 and CDR2: MGHRA and YSYEKL. V shed 1 base and J 3 bases; nucleotides not matched to a gene: 1. The CDR3 sequence is 15 residues long. The CDR3 here is CASSQGGLAEETQYF. The DNA for the CDR3 is TGCGCCAGCAGCCAAGGGGGACTAGCGGAAGAGACCCAGTACTTC.

This chain links TRBV2 with TRBJ2-1; 10 nucleotides agree with TRBD2. V lost 0 bases and J lost 4; bases outside the gene matches: 0. Germline V CDR1 and CDR2: SNHLY, FYNNEI. The CDR3 is 15 residues long. The CDR3 nucleotides are TGTGCCAGCAGTGAAGCTAGCGGGAGGTACAATGAGCAGTTCTTC. It yields the protein CASSEASGRYNEQFF.

This clonotype occurred many times. The V gene is TRBV7-9, the J gene TRBJ2-1; a weak D match, TRBD2 (5 bases). The germline V gene encodes CDR1 SEHNR and CDR2 FQNEAQ (reference sequence). The CDR3 loop spans 15 amino acids. Trimming took off 4 bases at V and 0 bases at J, with 10 bases between the two ends. The chain's CDR3 is CASSSPGSSYNEQFF. For the CDR3, the DNA is TGTGCCAGCAGCTCTCCGGGGAGCTCCTACAATGAGCAGTTCTTC.

This clonotype was counted ten times or more. This rearrangement joins TRBV10-3 to TRBJ2-1; D gene unclear. The V gene lost 3 bases and the J gene lost 2 bases, with 11 bases spanning the gap. Germline V gene sequence: CDR1 ENHRY, CDR2 SYGVKD. This CDR3 is 15 amino acids long. The CDR3 is CAISDPDGTYNEQFF. CDR3 DNA sequence: TGTGCCATCAGTGACCCGGACGGAACCTACAATGAGCAGTTCTTC.